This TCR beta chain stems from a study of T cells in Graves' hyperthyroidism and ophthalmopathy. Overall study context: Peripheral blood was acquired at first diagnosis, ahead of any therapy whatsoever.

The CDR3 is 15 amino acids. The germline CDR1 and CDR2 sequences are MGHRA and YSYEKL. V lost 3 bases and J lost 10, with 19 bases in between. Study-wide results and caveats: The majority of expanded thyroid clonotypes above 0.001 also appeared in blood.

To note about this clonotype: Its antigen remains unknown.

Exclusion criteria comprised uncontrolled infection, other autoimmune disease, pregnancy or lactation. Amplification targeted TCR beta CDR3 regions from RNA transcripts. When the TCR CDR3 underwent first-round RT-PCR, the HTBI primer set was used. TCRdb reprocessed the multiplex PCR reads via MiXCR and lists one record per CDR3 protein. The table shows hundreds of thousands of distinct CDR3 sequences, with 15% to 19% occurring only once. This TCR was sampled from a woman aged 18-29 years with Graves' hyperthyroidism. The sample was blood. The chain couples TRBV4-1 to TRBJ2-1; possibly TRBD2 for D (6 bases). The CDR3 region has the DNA TGCGCCAGCAGCCAGGTCGACCAGAATGCGGGGGAGCAGTTCTTC. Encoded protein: CASSQVDQNAGEQFF.